This T cell receptor (beta chain) came from a study of T cells in Graves' hyperthyroidism and ophthalmopathy. Graves' hyperthyroidism qualified as stable when ophthalmopathy did not progress within 18 months. Subjects aged 18 to 65 presented with newly diagnosed hyperthyroidism of less than 2 months' duration. Uncontrolled infection, other autoimmune disease, pregnancy or lactation disqualified patients from enrolment. Diagnosing involved the use of clinical symptoms, serum thyroxine and TRAb, thyroid ultrasound and orbital computed tomography. Using RNA transcripts as the source, TCR beta CDR3 regions were amplified. During a first-round RT-PCR of the TCR CDR3, the HTBI primer set was used. TCRdb independently ran MiXCR on the multiplex PCR reads; one entry per CDR3 protein. The sample contains about 500,000 distinct CDR3 sequences, roughly 14% of which appear only once. This CDR3 is built from 16 residues. Per germline, CDR1 SEHNR and CDR2 FQNEAQ (reference sequence). The V gene lost 6 bases and the J gene lost 4 bases, with 20 bases spanning the gap.

At least ten counts were recorded for this clonotype. Sequenced sample: blood. The chain recombines TRBV7-9 with TRBJ2-3; D might be TRBD2 (5 bases). This clonotype was sampled from a woman younger than 35 with Graves' hyperthyroidism. The DNA for the CDR3 is TGTGCCAGCAGAGAGGTGGCGGGCGAGAGCGCAGATACGCAGTATTTT. As protein: CASREVAGESADTQYF.